The 17 T cell receptor beta chains below all came from one sample that was sequenced in a study of molecular identifiers for immune sequencing clone quantification. One entry per CDR3 protein, called by TCRdb with MiXCR from the PCR reads. The sample shows 460,000 or so distinct CDR3 sequences, 20% to 25% of them seen only once. Sequencing was performed on naive CD8+ T cells from blood, with Jurkat cell RNA spiked in. Sample subset: FACS-sorted CD8+CD4-CCR7+CD45RA+ naive T cells. All receptors derive from a human donor in good health. Some libraries in this study had Jurkat cell RNA spiked in.

In its sample, this clonotype was seen a few times. The chain uses TRBV11-2 and TRBJ2-5, with no clear D. Trimming left V 3 bases short and J 5 bases short, with 13 bases between. This CDR3 has 14 residues. The V gene's germline CDR1 is SGHAT and CDR2 FQNNGV. CDR3 region: CASSLFSSPETQYF. The DNA of the CDR3 is TGTGCCAGCAGCTTGTTCTCTTCCCCCGAGACCCAGTACTTC. The whole variable domain, filled in from reference TRBV11-2 and TRBJ2-5, reads EAGVAQSPRYKIIEKRQSVAFWCNPISGHATLYWYQQILGQGPKLLIQFQNNGVVDDSQLPKDRFSAERLKGVDSTLKIQPAKLEDSAVYLCASSLFSSPETQYFGPGTRLLVL.

This clonotype was found many times. The CDR3 DNA reads TGTGCCAGCAGCCCGGTTGCAGGCTCCAAGACTAGCGGGAGATTCACCGGGGAGCTGTTTTTT. Translating gives CASSPVAGSKTSGRFTGELFF. The chain joins TRBV7-9 to TRBJ2-2; 12 bases agree with TRBD2. Germline assignment: CDR1 SEHNR and CDR2 FQNEAQ (reference sequence). J was trimmed by 4 bases and V by 5 bases; bases with no gene match: 20. The CDR3 contains 21 residues.

The V and J genes are TRBV30 and TRBJ2-1; D possibly corresponds to TRBD2 (5 bases). Trimming removed 8 bases at V and 9 bases at J, with 17 bases between. The CDR3 has 12 residues. Looked up from germline, CDR1 is GTSNPN and CDR2 is SVGIG (reference sequence). The CDR3 nucleotides read TGTGCCGGAGGAGGCCTGAAGGCTGAGCAGTTCTTC. Encoded protein: CAGGGLKAEQFF.

The CDR3 DNA is TGTGCCAGCAGGACAGAAACTAGGGGAGATACGCAGTATTTT. Translated: CASRTETRGDTQYF. The chain uses TRBV6-5 and TRBJ2-3, with D perhaps given as TRBD1 or TRBD2 (5 bases each). V lost 6 bases and J 5 bases, leaving 15 bases between the germline ends. The CDR3 length is 14 residues. CDR1 is MNHEY and CDR2 is SVGAGI in the germline V gene.

Many counts were recorded for this clonotype. The chain combines TRBV7-9 with TRBJ2-7; D not certain. This CDR3 spans 14 amino acids. V lost 4 bases and J lost 5, with 15 bases in between. Germline lookup yields CDR1 SEHNR and CDR2 FQNEAQ (reference sequence). The CDR3 nucleotides are TGTGCCAGCAGCTCGACGCTAGTGGCCCACGAGCAGTACTTC. It is translated as CASSSTLVAHEQYF.

Points on this clonotype: Without the conserved terminal phenylalanine or tryptophan, this CDR3 likely stems from a read error. This chain links TRBV12-3 or TRBV12-4 with TRBJ1-2; tentatively, D is TRBD1 (6 bases). The CDR3 spans 13 residues. With 1 base removed from V and 6 bases from J, the gap between germline ends came to 9 bases. The CDR3 here is CASSLDRANGYTL. DNA of the CDR3: TGTGCCAGCAGTTTAGACAGGGCGAATGGCTACACCCTC.

The chain carries TRBV7-6 and TRBJ2-5, with D perhaps given as TRBD1 or TRBD2 (7 bases each). Germline V gives CDR1 SGHVS, CDR2 FNYEAQ. Trimming shortened V by 1 base and J by 4 bases, and 16 bases separated the two germline ends. This CDR3 comprises 16 residues. This CDR3 reads CASSLGTGGGGETQYF. CDR3 nucleotides: TGTGCCAGCAGCTTAGGGACAGGAGGCGGGGGAGAGACCCAGTACTTC. Full variable domain (rest looked up from reference TRBV7-6 and TRBJ2-5): GAGVSQSPRYKVTKRGQDVALRCDPISGHVSLYWYRQALGQGPEFLTYFNYEAQQDKSGLPNDRFSAERPEGSISTLTIQRTEQRDSAMYRCASSLGTGGGGETQYFGPGTRLLVL.

This clonotype was found many times. The J gene is TRBJ2-7, the V gene TRBV18; D gene ambiguous. Germline V lookup: CDR1 KGHSH, CDR2 LQKENI. The V end lost 4 bases, the J end lost 1 base, and 14 bases lay between the germline ends. The CDR3 is 15 residues long. CDR3: CASSRLETGSYEQYF. DNA for the CDR3: TGTGCCAGCTCACGGCTCGAGACGGGTTCCTACGAGCAGTACTTC.

Worth noting for this clonotype: Possible read error: a much larger clone is one base away. The CDR3 sequence is CASRDRRVTEAFF. CDR3 coding DNA: TGTGCCAGCAGGGACAGAAGGGTCACTGAAGCTTTCTTT. This chain uses TRBV12-3 or TRBV12-4 with TRBJ1-1, with D possibly matching TRBD1 (6 bases). Trimming took off 6 bases at V and 4 bases at J, with 12 bases between the two ends. The CDR3 is 13 residues long.

This clonotype was counted ten times or more. The DNA of the CDR3 is TGTGCCAGCACACGGGAGGACGGAAACACCATATATTTT. It encodes CASTREDGNTIYF. The J gene is TRBJ1-3, the V gene TRBV6-4; D unresolved. The germline V gene encodes CDR1 MRHNA and CDR2 SNTAGT. This CDR3 is 13 amino acids long. Trimming left V 7 bases short and J 4 bases short, with 11 bases between.

This clonotype came up many times. The chain employs TRBV29-1 and TRBJ2-2, with D perhaps TRBD2 (6 bases). This CDR3 has 12 amino acids. CDR1 and CDR2 (germline): SQVTM, ANQGSEA. The CDR3 DNA follows: TGCATCCCCCCGTGGGAGGCCGGGGAGCTGTTTTTT. Protein: CIPPWEAGELFF.

In its sample, this clonotype was seen many times. The rearrangement links TRBV28 to TRBJ2-7; 13 bases fit TRBD2. The CDR3 sequence is 16 residues long. V lost 6 bases to trimming and J lost 2 bases; unmatched junction nucleotides: 7. The germline CDR1 and CDR2 sequences are MDHEN and SYDVKM. The CDR3 DNA sequence: TGTGCCAGCAGAACCGGGACTAGCGGGACCACCTACGAGCAGTACTTC. Translated: CASRTGTSGTTYEQYF.

Remarks on this clonotype: A much larger clone is a single base away; this may be a read error. The V call is TRBV4-1, the J call TRBJ1-4; D is unresolved. The CDR3 is 15 residues long. Germline V CDR1 and CDR2: MGHRA, YSYEKL. CDR3 DNA sequence: TGCGCCAGCAGCCAAGACAGAACCCTTAATGAAAAACTGCTTTTT. Protein: CASSQDRTLNEKLLF.

The rearrangement joins TRBV7-3 to TRBJ2-5, with 7 bases fitting TRBD1. Per germline, CDR1 SGHTA and CDR2 FQGTGA. The CDR3 totals 15 residues. J lost 3 bases, V lost 5 bases, and 9 bases had no gene match. The CDR3 DNA sequence: TGTGCCAGCAGCCTCACTGGGACAGAGAAAGAGACCCAGTACTTC. This codes for CASSLTGTEKETQYF.

This clonotype was seen many times. CDR3 loop: CSVTTPPTGTDTQYF. The CDR3 DNA follows: TGCAGCGTTACTACCCCCCCGACTGGCACAGATACGCAGTATTTT. This chain links TRBV29-1 with TRBJ2-3; D gene ambiguous. CDR1 is SQVTM, CDR2 ANQGSEA, per germline. The CDR3 runs 15 residues. V lost 5 bases and J 1 base, leaving 16 bases between the germline ends.

A note on this clonotype: A much larger clone sits a single nucleotide away, making a read error possible. The chain links TRBV5-1 to TRBJ2-3, with a weak D call TRBD1 (6 bases). With the DNA end fitting TRBJ1-5 better, the J assignment may be wrong. CDR1 is SGHRS and CDR2 is YFSETQ in the germline V gene. The CDR3 sequence is 18 residues long. Here the CDR3 reads CASSRTLAGGPAGDTQHF. The CDR3 coding sequence is TGCGCCAGCAGCAGGACACTAGCGGGGGGGCCCGCCGGAGATACGCAGCATTTT.

The chain combines TRBV7-2 with TRBJ2-7, with D perhaps matching TRBD1 (5 bases). V was clipped by 1 base and J by 2 bases, with 12 bases between them. Germline V gives CDR1 SGHTA, CDR2 FQGNSA. The length of the CDR3 is 15 residues. The CDR3 protein is CASSLVLDSTYEQYF. Written as DNA, the CDR3 is TGTGCCAGCAGCTTAGTTCTCGACAGCACCTACGAGCAGTACTTC.